This T cell receptor beta chain derives from a study of blood T cells in healthy people across ages. Through a sample-barcoded 5' primer and a J-beta primer mix, a second PCR was run for about 6 to 11 cycles. MiXCR, run by TCRdb on the 5' RACE reads, gives a single entry per CDR3 protein. The table records about 680,000 distinct CDR3 sequences, 45% to 50% of them present only once. PBMCs, at least 7 million per sample, were isolated. Sequenced input: blood. The clonotype comes from a woman between 55 and 75 years old in good health.

The CDR3 loop is CASGTRGRNTEAFF. CDR3 nucleotide sequence: TGCGCCAGCGGTACCAGGGGTCGGAACACTGAAGCTTTCTTT. This rearrangement joins TRBV5-1 to TRBJ1-1, with D maybe TRBD1 (6 bases). This CDR3 is 14 amino acids long. Trimming removed 7 bases at V and 1 base at J, with 14 bases between. Germline CDR1 SGHRS, CDR2 YFSETQ.